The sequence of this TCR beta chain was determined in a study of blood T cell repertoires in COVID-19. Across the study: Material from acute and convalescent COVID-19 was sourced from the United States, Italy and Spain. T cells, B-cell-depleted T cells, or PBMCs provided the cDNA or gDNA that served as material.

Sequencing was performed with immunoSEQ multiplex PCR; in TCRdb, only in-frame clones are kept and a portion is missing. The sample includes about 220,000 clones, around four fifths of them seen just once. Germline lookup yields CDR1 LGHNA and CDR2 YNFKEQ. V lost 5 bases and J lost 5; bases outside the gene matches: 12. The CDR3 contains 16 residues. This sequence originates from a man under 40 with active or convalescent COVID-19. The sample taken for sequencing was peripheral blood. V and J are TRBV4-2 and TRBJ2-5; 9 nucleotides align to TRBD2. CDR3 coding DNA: TGTGCCAGCAGCTCGGCGGGACTAGCACGGGAGGAGACCCAGTACTTC. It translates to CASSSAGLAREETQYF.